This TCR beta chain was recorded in a study of blood T cell repertoires in COVID-19. The wider study: Acute and convalescent COVID-19 samples came from the United States, Italy and Spain.

Method: immunoSEQ multiplex PCR; TCRdb's copy keeps in-frame clones and lacks some. The sample consists of over 200,000 clones, around 90% of them appearing once. CDR1 and CDR2 (germline): SEHNR, FQNEAQ (reference sequence). The trim removed 5 bases at V and 3 bases at J, leaving 9 bases unmatched. The CDR3 has 16 residues. The chain employs TRBV7-9 and TRBJ1-5, with 8 bases that match TRBD1. The origin of this receptor is a man aged 18 to 29 with active or convalescent COVID-19. The sequencing sample was made of peripheral blood. CDR3 in amino acids: CASSRSTGAVNQPQHF. The DNA for the CDR3 is TGTGCCAGCAGCCGATCGACAGGGGCGGTCAATCAGCCCCAGCATTTT.